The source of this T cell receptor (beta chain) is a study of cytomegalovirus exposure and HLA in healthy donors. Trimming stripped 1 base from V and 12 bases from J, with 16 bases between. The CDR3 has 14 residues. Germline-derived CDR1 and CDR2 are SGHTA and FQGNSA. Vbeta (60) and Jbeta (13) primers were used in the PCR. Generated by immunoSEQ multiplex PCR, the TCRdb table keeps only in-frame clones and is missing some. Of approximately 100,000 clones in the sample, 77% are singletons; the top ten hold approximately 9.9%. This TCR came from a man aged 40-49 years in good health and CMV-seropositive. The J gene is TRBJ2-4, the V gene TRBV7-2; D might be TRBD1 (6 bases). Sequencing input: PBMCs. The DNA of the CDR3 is TGTGCCAGCAGCTTAGAAGACGGACAGACCGCTCAGTACTTC. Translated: CASSLEDGQTAQYF.